The 24 T cell receptor beta chains reported below all come from one sample, sequenced in a study of tumor and adjacent non-tumor tissue in lung cancer. Three rounds of nested PCR, following a modified ARM-PCR protocol, produced the TCRbeta library. TCRdb fed the multiplex PCR reads into MiXCR, producing one record per CDR3 protein. There are over 60,000 distinct CDR3 sequences in the sample; 80% to 85% occur only once, and about an eighth lies in the top ten. The template was RNA from unsorted bulk tissue. The source material was lung tumor tissue. Receptors were obtained from a woman in her forties or fifties with non-small cell lung cancer.

About this clonotype: One end of the junction does not line up with germline, which may come from a read error. V gene TRBV11-2 combines with J gene TRBJ2-1; 7 positions match TRBD2. Germline CDR1 and CDR2: SGHAT and FQNNGV. This CDR3 has 17 residues. CDR3 DNA sequence: TGTGCTAGCACCCCAGACGGCGGGGGAAGCTCCTATAATGAGCAGTTCTTC. Amino acids: CASTPDGGGSSYNEQFF.

On this clonotype itself: No conserved phenylalanine or tryptophan is present at the end of the CDR3, so a read error is the likely explanation. The chain recombines TRBV12-3 or TRBV12-4 with TRBJ2-1; the D gene is possibly TRBD2 (7 bases). V was clipped by 5 bases and J by 2 bases, with 22 bases between them. CDR3 length equals 18 residues. The CDR3 coding sequence is TGTGCCAGCAGTCGGCCCCGCACGGGGGGCGAGACCTACAATGAGCAGTTCCTC. Translated, it gives CASSRPRTGGETYNEQFL.

This clonotype has only a few counts. V and J are TRBV19 and TRBJ1-2, with D perhaps TRBD1 (5 bases). Per the germline V gene, CDR1 is LNHDA and CDR2 is SQIVND (reference sequence). This CDR3 comprises 14 residues. The V end was cut by 8 bases, the J end by 7 bases, with 20 bases between. The CDR3 nucleotides are TGTGCCAGTTCACCCTCGGGACGGACCTGTGGCTACACCTTC. It specifies CASSPSGRTCGYTF.

Remarks on this clonotype: Sequence at one end of the junction differs from germline and may be a read error. The J gene is TRBJ1-5, the V gene TRBV19; 9 bases are shared with TRBD1. Germline lookup yields CDR1 LNHDA and CDR2 SQIVND (reference sequence). The CDR3 length is 14 residues. CDR3 sequence: CASRTGTGNQPQNF. In DNA, the CDR3 is TGTGCCAGTCGAACCGGGACAGGGAATCAGCCCCAGAATTTT. The whole variable domain, filled in from reference TRBV19 and TRBJ1-5, reads DGGITQSPKYLFRKEGQNVTLSCEQNLNHDAMYWYRQDPGQGLRLIYYSQIVNDFQKGDIAEGYSVSREKKESFPLTVTSAQKNPTAFYLCASRTGTGNQPQNFGDGTRLSIL.

This clonotype was recorded a few times. The chain employs TRBV28 and TRBJ2-3, with D tentatively TRBD1 or TRBD2 (5 bases each). The CDR3 has 17 amino acids. Germline values: CDR1 MDHEN, CDR2 SYDVKM. Trimming cost V 11 bases and J 2 bases, with 26 bases left between them. The CDR3 here is CACSSTSGRDLTDTQYF. The CDR3 bases are TGTGCCTGTAGTTCTACATCGGGACGGGACCTCACAGATACGCAGTATTTT. Full variable domain (remainder filled in from reference TRBV28 and TRBJ2-3): DVKVTQSSRYLVKRTGEKVFLECVQDMDHENMFWYRQDPGLGLRLIYFSYDVKMKEKGDIPEGYSVSREKKERFSLILESASTNQTSMYLCACSSTSGRDLTDTQYFGPGTRLTVL.

Points on this clonotype: The CDR3 carries no conserved terminal phenylalanine or tryptophan, so it likely arises from a read error. The chain couples TRBV11-2 to TRBJ2-7; no definite D call. Germline V gene lookup returns CDR1 SGHAT and CDR2 FQNNGV. The length of the CDR3 is 15 residues. The CDR3 loop reads CASGLSPNPSYEQYI. The CDR3 nucleotides read TGTGCCAGCGGCTTATCTCCGAATCCCTCCTACGAGCAGTACATC.

The sample holds one count of this clonotype. One end of the junction varies from germline; a read error may be responsible. The chain links TRBV10-3 to TRBJ2-1; D remains unclear. This CDR3 is built from 13 residues. Germline CDR1 and CDR2: ENHRY and SYGVKD. The CDR3 coding sequence is TGTGTCATCAATGGCGGATTCTACAATGAGCAGTTCTTC. Its translation: CVINGGFYNEQFF.

In regard to this clonotype: A junction end diverges from the germline sequence, so it may reflect a read error. The chain combines TRBV11-2 with TRBJ2-1; 9 nucleotides align to TRBD1. The CDR3 covers 12 residues. Germline CDR1 is SGHAT and CDR2 is FQNNGV. The CDR3 DNA reads as TGTGCCAGCAGGTCTAGTCCCACAGGGGGCCTCTTC. Its translation is CASRSSPTGGLF.

A note on this clonotype: An end of the junction differs from the germline gene, which may be a read error. The rearrangement joins TRBV4-1 to TRBJ2-5; the match to TRBD2 covers 7 bases. Per germline, CDR1 MGHRA and CDR2 YSYEKL. The CDR3 is made up of 15 amino acids. In DNA, the CDR3 is TGCGCCGGCAGTCAAGGGGAGGGAGCGGGAGAGACCCAGTACTTC. Amino acids: CAGSQGEGAGETQYF.

The chain joins TRBV6-2 or TRBV6-3 to TRBJ2-7, with a possible D match to TRBD2 (5 bases). The V and J ends lost 7 bases and 5 bases respectively, with 18 bases between them. This CDR3 has 14 residues. Germline V gene sequence: CDR1 MNHEY, CDR2 SVGEGT. The CDR3 loop is CASTMAGNRHEQYF. The CDR3, as DNA: TGTGCCAGCACTATGGCGGGTAATAGGCACGAGCAGTACTTC.

Concerning this clonotype itself: The CDR3 does not end in the conserved phenylalanine or tryptophan, so this is likely a read error. This rearrangement joins TRBV5-6 to TRBJ2-7, with 8 bases aligning to TRBD2. This CDR3 region has 13 residues. V shed 5 bases, J shed 9 bases, and the junction held 10 bases outside the gene matches. Per germline, CDR1 SGHDT and CDR2 YYEEEE. CDR3 in DNA: TGTGCCAGCAGTCCAGCGGGAGTGGGCGGGCAGTACTAC. Its protein product is CASSPAGVGGQYY.

As regards this clonotype: The junction does not match germline at one end; this may be a read error. The DNA for the CDR3 is TGTGCTAGCAGCTTTCAGGTTGGGGAAGAGACCCAGTACTTC. Its translation: CASSFQVGEETQYF. This chain links TRBV5-6 with TRBJ2-5; D call uncertain. The CDR3 length is 14 residues. CDR1 and CDR2 from the germline V gene are SGHDT and YYEEEE. Full variable domain (missing parts from reference TRBV5-6 and TRBJ2-5): DAGVTQSPTHLIKTRGQQVTLRCSPKSGHDTVSWYQQALGQGPQFIFQYYEEEERQRGNFPDRFSGHQFPNYSSELNVNALLLGDSALYLCASSFQVGEETQYFGPGTRLLVL.

This clonotype was detected only once. An end of the junction differs from the germline gene, which may be a read error. The chain links TRBV11-2 to TRBJ2-1; 8 nucleotides line up with TRBD1. This CDR3 spans 16 amino acids. Germline loops: CDR1 SGHAT, CDR2 FQNNGV. The CDR3 protein is CASSLTGGIGRNEQFF. Here the CDR3 DNA reads TGTGCCAGCAGCTTAACAGGGGGTATCGGGCGCAATGAGCAGTTTTTC.

In the case of this clonotype: At one end the junction does not follow the germline gene, possibly because of a read error. The chain joins TRBV20-1 to TRBJ1-2, with D unresolved. Germline CDR1 is DFQATT and CDR2 is SNEGSKA (reference sequence). There are 12 residues in the CDR3. The CDR3 sequence is CTASLSDYGHTF. The DNA of the CDR3 is TGCACTGCTAGTTTATCGGACTATGGCCACACCTTC.

This clonotype has a single count. The junction departs from the called germline gene at one end, perhaps through a read error. The chain combines TRBV10-3 with TRBJ1-3; TRBD1 matches 9 bases. The germline gives CDR1 ENHRY, CDR2 SYGVKD. This CDR3 is 18 amino acids long. CDR3 sequence: CAISDMGTGRSPGNSIYF. CDR3 bases: TGTGCCATCAGTGACATGGGGACAGGGCGAAGCCCTGGAAACTCCATATATTTT.

This clonotype was seen a few times. This chain links TRBV11-2 with TRBJ2-1; perhaps TRBD2 as D (7 bases). CDR1 and CDR2 from the germline V gene are SGHAT and FQNNGV. V was clipped by 7 bases and J by 7 bases, with 20 bases between them. This CDR3 contains 15 residues. The chain's CDR3 is CASKKGGGCYNEQFF. The CDR3 DNA follows: TGTGCCAGCAAGAAAGGGGGAGGGTGCTATAATGAGCAGTTCTTC.

CDR3 bases: TGCAGCGTTGGGCTAGTGGAGGACTACGAGCAGTACTTC. It translates to CSVGLVEDYEQYF. The chain links TRBV29-1 to TRBJ2-7, with a tentative D call TRBD2 (5 bases). Germline lookup yields CDR1 SQVTM and CDR2 ANQGSEA. V was pared by 4 bases and J by 3 bases, with 13 bases between. The CDR3 has 13 residues.

Note on this clonotype: A much larger clonotype is one base distant, so this may be a read error. The CDR3 DNA reads as TGTGCCAGCAGCAAAGGTCCCACACATGAGACCCAGTACTTC. Protein sequence: CASSKGPTHETQYF. J is TRBJ2-5 and V is TRBV7-8, with unresolved D. Per the germline V gene, CDR1 is SGHVS and CDR2 is FQNEAQ. There are 14 residues in the CDR3. Trimming cost V 5 bases and J 5 bases, with 15 bases left between them. The full variable domain, its missing parts supplied by reference TRBV7-8 and TRBJ2-5, is GAGVSQSPRYKVAKRGQDVALRCDPISGHVSLFWYQQALGQGPEFLTYFQNEAQLDKSGLPSDRFFAERPEGSVSTLKIQRTQQEDSAVYLCASSKGPTHETQYFGPGTRLLVL.

Details on this clonotype: This is likely a read error, given that the CDR3 carries no conserved phenylalanine or tryptophan at its end. The chain has TRBV4-2 and TRBJ1-5; D gene uncertain. CDR1 is LGHNA and CDR2 is YNFKEQ in the germline V gene. The CDR3 is 15 residues long. CDR3 coding DNA: TGTGACAGCAGCCAAGATCAGGATCCAGGTCAGCCCCAGCATTGT. Its translation: CDSSQDQDPGQPQHC.

This clonotype was seen once. Germline and junction disagree at one end, which may indicate a read error. The chain has TRBV4-1 and TRBJ2-7; possibly TRBD1 for D (6 bases). Germline lookup yields CDR1 MGHRA and CDR2 YSYEKL. The CDR3 is made up of 16 amino acids. The CDR3, as DNA: TGCACCAGCAACCAAGACGAGACAGGACAGACCTACGAGCAGTACTTC. Protein sequence: CTSNQDETGQTYEQYF.

This clonotype was seen more than once but under ten times. This likely comes from a read error, as the CDR3 has no conserved phenylalanine or tryptophan at its end. The gene calls are TRBV11-2 and TRBJ2-2, with D unclear. Germline V gene lookup returns CDR1 SGHAT and CDR2 FQNNGV. Trimming removed 6 bases at V and 6 bases at J, with 14 bases between. CDR3 length: 14 residues. CDR3 in DNA: TGTGCCAGCAGTCGCGCTGCGGCGGCCGGGGAGCTGTTTTTA. Translation gives CASSRAAAAGELFL.

This clonotype was counted ten times or more. The chain employs TRBV20-1 and TRBJ2-7, with D unresolved. The V and J ends lost 2 bases and 3 bases respectively, with 8 bases between them. CDR3 length: 12 amino acids. CDR1 and CDR2 from the germline V gene are DFQATT and SNEGSKA (reference sequence). The CDR3 region is CSARWVSYEQYF. The CDR3 coding sequence is TGCAGTGCTAGATGGGTCAGCTACGAGCAGTACTTC.

This clonotype was found a few times. Sequence at one end of the junction differs from germline and may be a read error. The chain employs TRBV4-1 and TRBJ2-7; TRBD1 is a possible D gene (6 bases). This CDR3 is 16 amino acids long. Germline assignment: CDR1 MGHRA and CDR2 YSYEKL. The CDR3, as DNA: TGCGCCAGCAGACAAGCAGTCGGGACAAGCCTCTACGAGCGGTACTTC. Encoded protein: CASRQAVGTSLYERYF.

This clonotype occurred many times. The chain recombines TRBV5-6 with TRBJ1-5, with no clear D. V dropped 1 base and J dropped 2 bases, with 10 bases sitting between them. The CDR3 is 15 residues long. Germline CDR1 SGHDT, CDR2 YYEEEE. This CDR3 reads CASSLPVSGNQPQHF. The CDR3 DNA follows: TGTGCCAGCAGCTTGCCGGTGAGTGGCAATCAGCCCCAGCATTTT. Based on the CDR3 plus reference TRBV5-6 and TRBJ1-5, the full variable domain is DAGVTQSPTHLIKTRGQQVTLRCSPKSGHDTVSWYQQALGQGPQFIFQYYEEEERQRGNFPDRFSGHQFPNYSSELNVNALLLGDSALYLCASSLPVSGNQPQHFGDGTRLSIL.